The entry below gives a single T cell receptor (beta chain) sequence along with its context. This clonotype was seen only a few times. Its antigen remains unidentified. An end of the junction does not agree with germline; a read error may underlie this. These data come from a study of regulatory T cells in long-lasting Graves disease (dated by TCRdb to the early 2020s). General notes on the study: Patients with newly diagnosed Graves' disease had been on antithyroid drugs for under 3 months. Patients with persistent Graves' disease were compared with patients with newly diagnosed Graves' disease using TCR sequencing and RNA sequencing of peripheral blood. The study was registered as a clinical trial and conducted in China. A total of some 35 samples underwent TCR sequencing: some 13 from persistent and roughly 20 from newly diagnosed Graves' disease patients.

What this sample's time point label stands for: newly diagnosed GD, antithyroid drugs for less than 3 months. RNA was extracted from PBMCs in TRIzol for both TCR sequencing and RNA sequencing. The diagnosis of Graves' disease was made according to American Thyroid Association guidelines. Patients for the study were recruited at an endocrinology department in Xi'an, China. Each patient gave approximately 10 milliliters of peripheral blood, collected in an EDTA anticoagulant tube. Ficoll Paque Plus density gradient separation was used to isolate PBMCs, and no further T cell sorting was done. An Agilent 2100 Bioanalyzer and agarose gel were used to check RNA quality, and a NanoDrop 2000 was used to measure RNA concentration. Receptors were amplified or captured by multiplex PCR. This sample was sequenced with an Illumina HiSeq 4000. CDR3 regions were amplified by Arm-PCR with iRepertoire HTBI primers to construct TCR beta libraries. PCR products were gel purified before sequencing. For the original study's pipeline: Gene usage analysis of CDR3 amino acid clonotypes relied on the 55 to 80 TRBV and over 13 TRBJ segments identified across samples. COPE and FqMerger were used to merge filtered high-quality paired reads into contigs. BLAST was used to align contigs to IMGT TRBV, TRBD and TRBJ reference genes, with CDR3 defined following IMGT. Any clonotype with a frequency above 0.1% was counted as a highly expanded clone. Repertoire diversity was measured by Shannon entropy, and V-J evenness by the Gini coefficient. Clonotypes shared by more than one individual were considered public. TCRdb trimmed public reads at Q25 via fastp, called clones via MiXCR and kept in-frame beta chains. Every distinct CDR3 protein forms one entry, paired with its most common genes and DNA. These V and J calls derive from TCRdb rather than the authors' analysis. Present in this sample are around 330,000 distinct CDR3 sequences, 18% of which were seen just once. The ten largest clones capture about 38% of the sample.

From cysteine to phenylalanine, the CDR3 is 18 amino acids long. Just the 54-base CDR3 DNA is kept, in frame starting at base 1. Points the paper makes about the study in general: The small sample size was acknowledged by the authors as a limitation that may reduce accuracy. TRBV28, TRBJ1-2 and TRBJ2-5 were preferentially used in persistent disease, while TRBV20-1 and TRBJ2-1 were favored in newly diagnosed disease. The study examined only peripheral blood because the primary lesion, thyroid tissue, could not be accessed. Compared with newly diagnosed patients, persistent Graves' disease patients had lower TCR Shannon entropy and fewer highly expanded clones, which suggests clonal expansion. Sequencing and analysis were restricted to the TCR beta chain. Patients with persistent disease shared more public clonotypes (around 2,700) than newly diagnosed patients did (roughly 970).

The sequence is built from TRBV12-3 or TRBV12-4 and TRBJ2-1, with 9 junctional bases fitting TRBD2. The sequence came from a female donor with Graves disease. The material was peripheral blood mononuclear cells (PBMCs), obtained at new diagnosis, from a patient treated with antithyroid drugs. The CDR3 amino acid sequence is: CASSPSGLAAGGRDGQLF. The bases read TGTGCCAGCAGCCCTTCTGGGCTGGCAGCGGGAGGTCGAGATGGGCAGCTCTTC.